This TCR beta chain is from a study of human T cells and chemical hapten exposure. General study points: Patch test score rose with PT1 expanded TCRs, significant at 8, 16, 32, not 4. With regard to DPC sensitization, TCRs above 1 in 1000 frequency did not change.

Time point denoted: patch test 3, about 24 weeks after DPC sensitization. The treatment here: therapeutic diphenylcyclopropenone sensitization with weekly scalp DPC. The germline V gene encodes CDR1 SGHTA and CDR2 FQGNSA. With 5 bases removed from V and 7 bases from J, the gap between germline ends came to 15 bases. The CDR3 totals 15 residues. TCRdb reprocessed the RACE reads with MiXCR, giving one entry per CDR3 protein. In the table there are some 96,000 distinct CDR3 sequences, less than 35% of which are singletons. The table lists this clonotype with a few counts. What it recognizes is unknown. The clonotype was recovered from a man aged 40-55 years with alopecia areata. Some clones in this sample may be carry-over from other donors' samples. The specimen comprised whole blood, sampled in connection with sensitization to the hapten diphenylcyclopropenone (DPC). This chain links TRBV7-2 with TRBJ1-6; D perhaps matches TRBD1 (5 bases). The CDR3 bases are TGTGCCAGCAGCCCCACCAGGGTCATCAATTCACCCCTCCACTTT. It codes for CASSPTRVINSPLHF.